The 30 T cell receptor beta chains reported below all come from one sample, sequenced in a study of OX40 agonist ivuxolimab in advanced cancers. Assay used: immunoSEQ multiplex PCR; TCRdb lists only in-frame clones, some missing. The table records about 19,000 clones, approximately 86% of them present only once. This specimen was CD4+ or CD8+ T cells sorted from blood, taken in a trial of the OX40 agonist ivuxolimab. The receptors originated from an adult with an advanced solid tumor such as melanoma, head and neck, liver or kidney cancer.

The chain is built from TRBV9 and TRBJ1-5, with 8 positions matching TRBD1. Trimming cost V 4 bases and J 4 bases; bases outside gene matches: 1. This CDR3 has 13 amino acids. Per the germline V gene, CDR1 is SGDLS and CDR2 is YYNGEE. The CDR3 protein is CASSRTGNQPQHF. Here the CDR3 DNA reads TGTGCCAGCAGCCGGACAGGGAATCAGCCCCAGCATTTT.

This chain links TRBV7-2 with TRBJ2-1; 8 nucleotides match TRBD1. The CDR3 is 14 amino acids. V lost 5 bases to trimming and J lost 7 bases; unmatched junction nucleotides: 7. The germline V gene encodes CDR1 SGHTA and CDR2 FQGNSA. CDR3 in DNA: TGTGCCAGCAGCAAACGACAGGGGAGGAATGAGCAGTTCTTC. Its translation is CASSKRQGRNEQFF.

The chain has TRBV7-3 and TRBJ2-3; D remains ambiguous. The V end lost 5 bases, the J end lost 4 bases, and 16 bases lay between the germline ends. CDR3 length: 15 amino acids. The germline CDR1 and CDR2 sequences are SGHTA and FQGTGA. The CDR3 is CASSVTPGRADTQYF. CDR3 bases: TGTGCCAGCAGCGTCACCCCCGGTCGCGCAGATACGCAGTATTTT. Full variable domain (remainder filled in from reference TRBV7-3 and TRBJ2-3): GAGVSQTPSNKVTEKGKYVELRCDPISGHTALYWYRQSLGQGPEFLIYFQGTGAADDSGLPNDRFFAVRPEGSVSTLKIQRTERGDSAVYLCASSVTPGRADTQYFGPGTRLTVL.

The rearrangement joins TRBV19 to TRBJ2-7, with D possibly being TRBD1 (6 bases). The germline V gene has CDR1 LNHDA and CDR2 SQIVND (reference sequence). The CDR3 has 15 amino acids. Deletions cut 3 bases from V and 4 bases from J, with 16 bases between. The CDR3 region has the DNA TGTGCCAGTAGTATTGGGCACAGGGTCGGTTACGAGCAGTACTTC. This translates into CASSIGHRVGYEQYF.

This clone came up once. The chain links TRBV6-6 to TRBJ2-1; 10 nucleotides agree with TRBD2. Germline assignment: CDR1 MNHNY and CDR2 SVGAGI (reference sequence). The V gene end was trimmed by 4 bases and the J gene end by 4 bases; junction bases not matched to a gene: 7. The CDR3 runs 16 residues. CDR3 bases: TGTGCCAGCAGTTCCTCCGGGACTAGCGCTTACAATGAGCAGTTCTTC. Translation: CASSSSGTSAYNEQFF.

This chain connects TRBV21-1 to TRBJ1-5; the table's D call of TRBD1 was not tested on the DNA. TRBV21-1 has pseudogene status. This CDR3 is built from 15 residues. The CDR3 region is CASSKGGLSNQPQHF. CDR3 nucleotides: TGTGCCAGCAGCAAAGGGGGCCTTAGCAATCAGCCCCAGCATTTT.

CDR3 protein: CASWAGSTEAFF. The CDR3 DNA sequence: TGTGCCAGCTGGGCCGGCTCCACTGAAGCTTTCTTT. This rearrangement joins TRBV6-5 to TRBJ1-1; no reliable D call. The V and J ends lost 8 bases and 4 bases respectively, with 11 bases between them. Germline V lookup: CDR1 MNHEY, CDR2 SVGAGI. There are 12 residues in the CDR3.

The chain recombines TRBV9 with TRBJ1-1; 11 bases match TRBD1. Germline CDR1 and CDR2: SGDLS and YYNGEE. The CDR3 spans 15 residues. V shed 3 bases and J 1 base; nucleotides not matched to a gene: 2. The CDR3 nucleotides are TGTGCCAGCAGCGCCGGGACAGGGGGGAACACTGAAGCTTTCTTT. Its translation is CASSAGTGGNTEAFF.

The rearrangement joins TRBV4-1 to TRBJ2-2; either TRBD1 or TRBD2 may fit D (5 bases each). This CDR3 region has 16 residues. The V end lost 0 bases, the J end lost 7 bases, and 15 bases lay between the germline ends. In germline, CDR1 is MGHRA, CDR2 YSYEKL. The CDR3 region is CASSQDYPGRDGELFF. Written as DNA, the CDR3 is TGCGCCAGCAGCCAAGATTACCCGGGGCGAGACGGGGAGCTGTTTTTT.

This clone showed up just a few times. J is TRBJ1-2 and V is TRBV27; 7 bases match TRBD1. The CDR3 extends over 15 amino acids. V shed 10 bases and J 5 bases; nucleotides not matched to a gene: 16. Germline V gene sequence: CDR1 MNHEY, CDR2 SMNVEV (reference sequence). The CDR3 DNA is TGTGCCACCCTGGGGGACAGTCGGGCCTTTTATGGCTACACCTTC. Amino acids: CATLGDSRAFYGYTF.

The genes are TRBV28 and TRBJ1-3, with D hard to call. CDR3 length: 15 amino acids. The germline gives CDR1 MDHEN, CDR2 SYDVKM. Trimming stripped 6 bases from V and 1 base from J, with 13 bases between. The CDR3 spells CASSPIGLSGNTIYF. DNA for the CDR3: TGTGCCAGCAGCCCAATTGGACTATCTGGAAACACCATATATTTT.

This chain joins TRBV30 and TRBJ2-1; 9 positions agree with TRBD2. Germline assignment: CDR1 GTSNPN and CDR2 SVGIG (reference sequence). There are 16 residues in the CDR3. The V segment lost 0 bases and the J segment 6 bases; nucleotides outside the gene matches: 9. CDR3 protein: CAWSVERSGGPNEQFF. The CDR3 DNA follows: TGTGCCTGGAGTGTAGAGAGGAGCGGGGGGCCCAATGAGCAGTTCTTC.

The chain carries TRBV13 and TRBJ2-7; weak D call: TRBD2 (6 bases). Germline CDR1 and CDR2: PRHDT and FYEKMQ (reference sequence). Trimming took off 1 base at V and 0 bases at J, with 13 bases between the two ends. The CDR3 has 16 residues. The CDR3 protein is CASSLVGLASSYEQYF. CDR3 nucleotide sequence: TGTGCCAGCAGCTTAGTGGGGCTAGCGAGCTCCTACGAGCAGTACTTC.

In its sample, this clone is medium-sized (0.01 to 0.1%). The chain uses TRBV27 and TRBJ1-6; D perhaps matches TRBD1 (5 bases). This CDR3 spans 22 amino acids. Germline CDR1 MNHEY, CDR2 SMNVEV (reference sequence). Between the trimmed V and J ends, which lost 0 bases and 4 bases, there was a span of 28 bases. CDR3 sequence (DNA): TGTGCCAGCAGTTTATCGTTCGCCAGGGATATGGTTCGGGACCCTTATAATTCACCCCTCCACTTT. This encodes CASSLSFARDMVRDPYNSPLHF.

This rearrangement joins TRBV11-2 to TRBJ2-7; no clear D gene. V lost 0 bases, J lost 2 bases, and 8 bases lay in between. The germline CDR1 and CDR2 sequences are SGHAT and FQNNGV. This CDR3 has 14 residues. For the CDR3, the DNA is TGTGCCAGCAGCTTAGAAGCCGGCGCCTACGAGCAGTACTTC. Translated: CASSLEAGAYEQYF. The variable domain in full, completed from reference TRBV11-2 and TRBJ2-7, reads EAGVAQSPRYKIIEKRQSVAFWCNPISGHATLYWYQQILGQGPKLLIQFQNNGVVDDSQLPKDRFSAERLKGVDSTLKIQPAKLEDSAVYLCASSLEAGAYEQYFGPGTRLTVT.

The chain uses TRBV5-6 and TRBJ2-1, with 7 nucleotides matching TRBD2. CDR1 is SGHDT, CDR2 YYEEEE, per germline. Unmatched junction bases numbered 8, after V lost 6 bases and J lost 2 bases. The CDR3 loop spans 15 amino acids. The CDR3: CASTSGTTAYNEQFF. The CDR3, as DNA: TGTGCCAGCACCTCCGGGACTACCGCCTACAATGAGCAGTTCTTC.

This chain links TRBV18 with TRBJ2-7, with 7 bases lining up with TRBD1. V was pared by 5 bases and J by 2 bases, with 3 bases of the junction left unmatched. Germline lookup yields CDR1 KGHSH and CDR2 LQKENI. CDR3 length equals 13 residues. Written as DNA, the CDR3 is TGTGCCAGCTCAAGACAGGGTACCTACGAGCAGTACTTC. Residues: CASSRQGTYEQYF.

This clone was seen a few times. Since a far larger clone is one base different, this is likely a read error. The chain employs TRBV7-6 and TRBJ1-1; D unclear. There are 10 residues in the CDR3. Trimming stripped 2 bases from V and 6 bases from J, with 1 base between. Germline lookup yields CDR1 SGHVS and CDR2 FNYEAQ. The CDR3 DNA is TGTGCCAGCAGCTTACCTGAAGCTTTCTTT. Protein product: CASSLPEAFF.

The chain recombines TRBV7-9 with TRBJ2-2; 8 positions agree with TRBD1. The CDR3 spans 14 residues. J gave up 5 bases and V 5 bases, and 4 bases lay outside the gene matches. CDR1 is SEHNR, CDR2 FQNEAQ, per germline (reference sequence). The CDR3 loop is CASSGQGYTGELFF. The CDR3 DNA sequence: TGTGCCAGCAGCGGACAGGGTTATACCGGGGAGCTGTTTTTT.

J is TRBJ2-3 and V is TRBV6-5; D possibly corresponds to TRBD1 (6 bases). The V gene lost 2 bases and the J gene lost 3 bases, with 6 bases spanning the gap. The CDR3 is 13 residues long. Germline V gene lookup returns CDR1 MNHEY and CDR2 SVGAGI. Here the CDR3 DNA reads TGTGCCAGCAGTTACAGGGGGACAGATACGCAGTATTTT. Encoded protein: CASSYRGTDTQYF.

CDR3 DNA: TGTGCCAGTAGTATAGACGCGACACCTTATAACACTGAAGCTTTCTTT. It encodes CASSIDATPYNTEAFF. The chain combines TRBV19 with TRBJ1-1; D is unclear. CDR1 and CDR2 (germline): LNHDA, SQIVND (reference sequence). This CDR3 has 16 amino acids. The V end lost 0 bases, the J end lost 2 bases, and 13 bases lay between the germline ends.

V gene TRBV25-1 combines with J gene TRBJ2-2; 7 bases agree with TRBD2. CDR3 length equals 13 residues. The V segment lost 2 bases and the J segment 7 bases; nucleotides outside the gene matches: 1. Germline lookup yields CDR1 MGHDK and CDR2 SYGVNS. CDR3 nucleotide sequence: TGTGCCAGCAGTGAAGGGAGGGGCGGGGAGCTGTTTTTT. This gives the protein CASSEGRGGELFF.

This clone was picked up one time. V gene TRBV10-3 combines with J gene TRBJ2-2; 8 positions match TRBD2. V was pared by 0 bases and J by 5 bases, with 5 bases of the junction left unmatched. The CDR3 is made up of 16 amino acids. Per germline, CDR1 ENHRY and CDR2 SYGVKD. The CDR3 region is CAISESRGALTGELFF. The CDR3 DNA is TGTGCCATCAGTGAGTCGCGGGGGGCTTTAACCGGGGAGCTGTTTTTT.

This chain uses TRBV29-1 with TRBJ2-7; D is undetermined. Trimming shortened V by 0 bases and J by 0 bases, and 12 bases separated the two germline ends. The CDR3 loop spans 15 amino acids. CDR1 and CDR2 (germline): SQVTM, ANQGSEA. The CDR3 DNA is TGCAGCGTTGAAGATCAAGGGCAGAGCTCCTACGAGCAGTACTTC. Translated, it gives CSVEDQGQSSYEQYF.

This chain links TRBV4-1 with TRBJ2-7; TRBD1 aligns across 8 bases. The CDR3 length is 15 residues. The V segment lost 3 bases and the J segment 2 bases; nucleotides outside the gene matches: 6. Looked up from germline, CDR1 is MGHRA and CDR2 is YSYEKL. In DNA form, the CDR3 reads TGCGCCAGCAGCCAGGAACTGGGACAGGCCTACGAGCAGTACTTC. Translation: CASSQELGQAYEQYF.

This sequence joins TRBV7-9 and TRBJ1-2; tentative D call: TRBD1 (5 bases). Between the trimmed V and J ends, which lost 1 base and 4 bases, there was a span of 10 bases. Germline assignment: CDR1 SEHNR and CDR2 FQNEAQ (reference sequence). This CDR3 is 14 amino acids long. The CDR3 is CASSLGQNVYGYTF. CDR3 in DNA: TGTGCCAGCAGCTTAGGACAGAACGTCTATGGCTACACCTTC.

The V and J genes are TRBV19 and TRBJ1-1; unclear D gene. Looked up from germline, CDR1 is LNHDA and CDR2 is SQIVND (reference sequence). This CDR3 has 13 residues. The V and J ends lost 3 bases and 0 bases respectively, with 5 bases between them. For the CDR3, the DNA is TGTGCCAGTAGTATGAGGGTGAACACTGAAGCTTTCTTT. Encoded protein: CASSMRVNTEAFF.

This clone was seen more than once but under ten times. The CDR3 nucleotides read TGTGCCAGCTCACAACGGGACACCCATCTGGGGGAGCTGTTTTTT. As protein: CASSQRDTHLGELFF. The chain links TRBV18 to TRBJ2-2, with D maybe TRBD1 (6 bases). V lost 4 bases, J lost 8 bases, and 17 bases lay in between. The CDR3 loop spans 15 amino acids. The germline CDR1 and CDR2 sequences are KGHSH and LQKENI. Based on the CDR3 plus reference TRBV18 and TRBJ2-2, the full variable domain is NAGVMQNPRHLVRRRGQEARLRCSPMKGHSHVYWYRQLPEEGLKFMVYLQKENIIDESGMPKERFSAEFPKEGPSILRIQQVVRGDSAAYFCASSQRDTHLGELFFGEGSRLTVL.

This sequence joins TRBV4-1 and TRBJ2-5; possibly TRBD1 or TRBD2 for D (5 bases each). CDR3 size: 17 residues. The V end lost 4 bases, the J end lost 2 bases, and 20 bases lay between the germline ends. CDR1 is MGHRA and CDR2 is YSYEKL in the germline V gene. CDR3 in amino acids: CASSLQGPGSSQETQYF. CDR3 nucleotide sequence: TGCGCCAGCAGCCTACAAGGGCCAGGGAGCTCTCAAGAGACCCAGTACTTC.

The chain has TRBV9 and TRBJ2-3; D unresolved. V was clipped by 0 bases and J by 5 bases, with 7 bases between them. The CDR3 loop spans 13 amino acids. Germline V CDR1 and CDR2: SGDLS, YYNGEE. The chain's CDR3 is CASSVEVLDTQYF. The CDR3 bases are TGTGCCAGCAGCGTAGAGGTTTTAGATACGCAGTATTTT. Drawing the rest from reference TRBV9 and TRBJ2-3, the complete variable domain is DSGVTQTPKHLITATGQRVTLRCSPRSGDLSVYWYQQSLDQGLQFLIQYYNGEERAKGNILERFSAQQFPDLHSELNLSSLELGDSALYFCASSVEVLDTQYFGPGTRLTVL.